This TCR beta chain came from a study of PD-1 blockade in mismatch repair-deficient tumors. Looking at the study overall: Enrolled about 2012-2016, patients had progressing, pretreated mismatch repair-deficient cancers of over nine types. Overall study findings and caveats: Tumor-resident clones, often undetectable pretreatment in blood, expanded then contracted after pembrolizumab.

Germline V gene lookup returns CDR1 SNHLY and CDR2 FYNNEI. V dropped 6 bases and J dropped 9 bases, with 11 bases sitting between them. The CDR3 totals 11 residues. Assay used: immunoSEQ multiplex PCR; TCRdb lists only in-frame clones, some missing. The profile shows approximately 50,000 clones, around 82% of them singletons. All patients were mismatch repair deficient, assessed by either PCR or immunohistochemistry. The TCR-sequenced patients were a few responders to pembrolizumab. On this clone: Its antigen is still unknown.

This receptor was taken from an adult with mismatch repair-deficient cancer. The sequenced sample was peripheral blood, obtained 4 weeks after starting pembrolizumab. V and J are TRBV2 and TRBJ1-2, with D possibly being TRBD1 (6 bases). CDR3 DNA: TGTGCCAGCAGCCGGGACAAGAGCTACACCTTC. Translated: CASSRDKSYTF.